Below are 6 T cell receptor beta chains sequenced from a single sample in a study of cytomegalovirus exposure and HLA in healthy donors. Primers for the PCR totalled 60 Vbeta and 13 Jbeta. Generated by immunoSEQ multiplex PCR, the TCRdb table keeps only in-frame clones and is missing some. This sample's table reports about 82,000 clones. Sequenced input: PBMCs. The origin of the receptors is a woman aged 25 to 45 in good health and CMV-seronegative.

The chain joins TRBV7-9 to TRBJ1-6; tentative D call: TRBD1 (5 bases). The CDR3 sequence is 13 residues long. CDR1 is SEHNR and CDR2 is FQNEAQ in the germline V gene (reference sequence). Between the trimmed V and J ends, which lost 2 bases and 9 bases, there was a span of 8 bases. CDR3 nucleotide sequence: TGTGCCAGCAGCTTATCGGGGGGTTCACCCCTCCACTTT. As protein: CASSLSGGSPLHF.

The chain carries TRBV6-1 and TRBJ1-5; D possibly corresponds to TRBD1 (5 bases). V lost 4 bases and J 7 bases, leaving 14 bases between the germline ends. Germline V gene lookup returns CDR1 MNHNS and CDR2 SASEGT. The CDR3 runs to 14 residues. The CDR3 DNA follows: TGTGCCAGCAGTGCTGGGCAGGGCAGCCAGCCCCAGCATTTT. It yields the protein CASSAGQGSQPQHF.

This chain joins TRBV6-1 and TRBJ1-5; perhaps TRBD1 as D (5 bases). The V gene's germline CDR1 is MNHNS and CDR2 SASEGT. V dropped 2 bases and J dropped 1 base, with 12 bases sitting between them. This CDR3 is 16 amino acids long. This CDR3 is CASSEMGGRSNQPQHF. The CDR3 DNA sequence: TGTGCCAGCAGTGAAATGGGGGGGAGAAGCAATCAGCCCCAGCATTTT.

This chain links TRBV6-1 with TRBJ1-2, with 7 bases matching TRBD1. The CDR3 runs to 15 residues. Trimming at V came to 3 bases and at J to 8 bases, leaving 12 bases not matched to a gene. Germline CDR1 and CDR2: MNHNS and SASEGT. The CDR3 region is CASSEVGRQGEGYTF. CDR3 nucleotides: TGTGCCAGCAGTGAGGTTGGACGACAGGGTGAAGGCTACACCTTC.

The rearrangement links TRBV6-6 to TRBJ1-2; possible D gene TRBD1, 5 bases. Germline V gene data show CDR1 as MNHNY and CDR2 as SVGAGI (reference sequence). This CDR3 has 11 amino acids. Between the trimmed V and J ends, which lost 6 bases and 8 bases, there was a span of 10 bases. The CDR3: CASRQGGGYTF. The CDR3 DNA reads TGTGCCAGCAGGCAGGGTGGCGGCTACACCTTC.

The chain couples TRBV30 to TRBJ2-5; D gene uncertain. The J call may be wrong; the DNA end is better matched by TRBJ2-7. Germline CDR1 reads GTSNPN; CDR2 reads SVGIG (reference sequence). The CDR3 totals 14 residues. The CDR3 loop is CAWRHYDQRAEQYF. In nucleotides, the CDR3 is TGTGCCTGGAGACACTATGATCAGCGCGCCGAGCAGTACTTC.